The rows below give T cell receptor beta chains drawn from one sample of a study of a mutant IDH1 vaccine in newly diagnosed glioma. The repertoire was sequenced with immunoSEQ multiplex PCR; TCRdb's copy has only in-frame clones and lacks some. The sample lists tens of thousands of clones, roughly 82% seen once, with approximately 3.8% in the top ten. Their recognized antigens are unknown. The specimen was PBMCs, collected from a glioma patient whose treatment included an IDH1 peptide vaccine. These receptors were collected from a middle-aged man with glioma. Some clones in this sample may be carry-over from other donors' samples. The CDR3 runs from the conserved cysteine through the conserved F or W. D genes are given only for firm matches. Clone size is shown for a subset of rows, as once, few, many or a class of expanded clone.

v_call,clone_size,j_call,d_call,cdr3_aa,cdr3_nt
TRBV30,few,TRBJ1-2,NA,CAWSVTARGKNGYTF,TGTGCCTGGAGTGTAACGGCCCGGGGAAAGAATGGCTACACCTTC
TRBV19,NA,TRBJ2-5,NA,CASSILLQETQYF,TGTGCCAGTAGTATTCTACTACAAGAGACCCAGTACTTC
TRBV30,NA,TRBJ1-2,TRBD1,CAWNRFPPGQGGYGYTF,TGTGCCTGGAACCGTTTCCCTCCGGGACAGGGAGGCTATGGCTACACCTTC
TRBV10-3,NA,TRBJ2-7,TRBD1,CAISVPSGTGTDEQYF,TGTGCCATCAGTGTTCCCTCCGGGACAGGGACGGATGAGCAGTACTTC
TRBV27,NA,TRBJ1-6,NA,CASRTLLRGVKRGSPLHF,TGTGCCAGCAGGACATTGCTTAGGGGGGTTAAACGTGGTTCACCCCTCCACTTT
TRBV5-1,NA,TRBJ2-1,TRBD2,CASSLGAGGRDEQFF,TGCGCCAGCAGCTTAGGAGCGGGGGGGCGGGATGAGCAGTTCTTC
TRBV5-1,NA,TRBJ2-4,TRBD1,CASSLRQGRGKNIQYF,TGCGCCAGCAGCCTTCGACAGGGACGGGGCAAAAACATTCAGTACTTC
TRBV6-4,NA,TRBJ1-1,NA,CASSDAVGTEAFF,TGTGCCAGCAGTGACGCGGTAGGCACTGAAGCTTTCTTT
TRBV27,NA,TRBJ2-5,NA,CASSFLGAKRETQYF,TGTGCCAGCAGTTTTTTGGGGGCCAAACGAGAGACCCAGTACTTC
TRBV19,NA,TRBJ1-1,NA,CASSIRGGGNTEAFF,TGTGCCAGTAGTATCCGAGGGGGAGGGAACACTGAAGCTTTCTTT
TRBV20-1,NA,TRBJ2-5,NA,CSEKDLETQYF,TGCAGTGAAAAGGACCTAGAGACCCAGTACTTC
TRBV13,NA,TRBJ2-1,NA,CASSPPGSYNEQFF,TGTGCCAGCAGCCCCCCCGGCTCCTACAATGAGCAGTTCTTC
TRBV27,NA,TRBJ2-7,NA,CASSRGWTDVSYEQYF,TGTGCCAGCAGTAGGGGGTGGACAGATGTTTCCTACGAGCAGTACTTC
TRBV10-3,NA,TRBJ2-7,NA,CAISEGDTYEQYF,TGTGCCATCAGTGAGGGGGACACTTACGAGCAGTACTTC
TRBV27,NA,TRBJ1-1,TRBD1,CASRGRGAGTEAFF,TGTGCCAGCAGGGGCAGGGGGGCCGGTACTGAAGCTTTCTTT
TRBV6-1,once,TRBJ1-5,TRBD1,CAIRLTGTSNQPQHF,TGTGCCATCAGACTGACAGGGACTAGCAATCAGCCCCAGCATTTT
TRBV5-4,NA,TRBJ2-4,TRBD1,CASSPGGAIAKNIQYF,TGTGCCAGCAGTCCAGGGGGCGCAATAGCCAAAAACATTCAGTACTTC
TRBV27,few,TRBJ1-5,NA,CASSPLDANQPQHF,TGTGCCAGCAGTCCACTCGATGCTAATCAGCCCCAGCATTTT
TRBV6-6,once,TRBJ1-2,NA,CASSHNLRTANYGYTF,TGTGCCAGCAGTCACAACCTACGGACGGCCAACTATGGCTACACCTTC
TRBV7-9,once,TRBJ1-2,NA,CASSSGSDYGYTF,TGTGCCAGCAGCTCGGGGAGTGACTATGGCTACACCTTC
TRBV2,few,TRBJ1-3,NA,CASSVTENGNTIYF,TGTGCCAGCAGCGTGACAGAGAATGGAAACACCATATATTTT
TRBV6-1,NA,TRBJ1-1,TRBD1,CASSGSDRRMNTEAFF,TGTGCCAGCAGTGGCTCGGACAGGCGGATGAACACTGAAGCTTTCTTT
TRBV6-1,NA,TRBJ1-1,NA,CASGFMNTEAFF,TGTGCCAGCGGATTTATGAACACTGAAGCTTTCTTT
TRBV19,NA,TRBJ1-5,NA,CASTSGQDNQPQHF,TGTGCCAGTACCTCAGGTCAGGATAATCAGCCCCAGCATTTT
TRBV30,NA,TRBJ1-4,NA,CAWRGARVGEKLFF,TGTGCCTGGAGAGGTGCGAGGGTCGGGGAAAAACTGTTTTTT
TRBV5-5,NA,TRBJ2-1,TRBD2,CASNQGQRGADEQFF,TGTGCCAGCAACCAGGGTCAGCGGGGGGCCGATGAGCAGTTCTTC
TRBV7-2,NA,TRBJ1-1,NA,CASSFRITGTEAFF,TGTGCCAGCAGCTTCAGGATAACGGGCACTGAAGCTTTCTTT
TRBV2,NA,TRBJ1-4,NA,CASNLGEKLFF,TGTGCCTCAAACTTGGGGGAAAAACTGTTTTTT
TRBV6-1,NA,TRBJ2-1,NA,CASSWDEQFF,TGTGCCAGCTCTTGGGATGAGCAGTTCTTC
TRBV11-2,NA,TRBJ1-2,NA,CASSRGEIDYTF,TGTGCCAGCAGCAGGGGCGAGATCGACTACACCTTC
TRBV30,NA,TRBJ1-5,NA,CAWSKEGNQPQHF,TGTGCCTGGAGTAAGGAGGGCAATCAGCCCCAGCATTTT
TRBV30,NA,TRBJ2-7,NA,CAWSRTSYEQYF,TGTGCCTGGAGTAGGACGAGCTACGAGCAGTACTTC
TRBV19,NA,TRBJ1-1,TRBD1,CASTPLGTGGSSFF,TGTGCCAGTACTCCGTTGGGGACAGGGGGCTCGTCTTTCTTT
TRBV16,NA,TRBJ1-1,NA,CASSSPGALNTEAFF,TGTGCCAGCAGTTCCCCAGGGGCTTTAAACACTGAAGCTTTCTTT
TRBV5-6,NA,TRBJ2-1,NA,CASIAALSYNEQFF,TGTGCCAGCATCGCGGCCCTCTCCTACAATGAGCAGTTCTTC
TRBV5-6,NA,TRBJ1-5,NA,CASSLGPRYSNQPQHF,TGTGCCAGCAGCTTGGGACCCAGATATAGCAATCAGCCCCAGCATTTT
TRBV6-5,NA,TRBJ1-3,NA,CASSYSFSLAGNTIYF,TGTGCCAGCAGTTACTCGTTCTCCTTGGCTGGAAACACCATATATTTT
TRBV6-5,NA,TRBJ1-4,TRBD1,CASSYQGTGNEKLFF,TGTGCCAGCAGTTATCAAGGGACAGGGAATGAAAAACTGTTTTTT
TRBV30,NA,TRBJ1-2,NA,CAWTVGNYGYTF,TGTGCCTGGACTGTTGGTAACTATGGCTACACCTTC
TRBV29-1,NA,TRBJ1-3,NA,CSGHSGNTIYF,TGCAGCGGGCACTCTGGAAACACCATATATTTT
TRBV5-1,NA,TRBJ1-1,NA,CASSLASGNTEAFF,TGCGCCAGCAGCTTGGCCTCGGGGAACACTGAAGCTTTCTTT
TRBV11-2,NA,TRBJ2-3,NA,CASSLNTDTQYF,TGTGCCAGCAGCTTAAATACAGATACGCAGTATTTT
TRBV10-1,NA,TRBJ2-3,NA,CASRAGQSGTDTQYF,TGCGCCAGCAGAGCGGGACAGTCGGGCACAGATACGCAGTATTTT